This T cell receptor beta chain was found in a study of OX40 agonist ivuxolimab in advanced cancers. Study overall: In three patients, partial responses were observed, one with hepatocellular carcinoma and two with cutaneous melanoma.

Concerning this clone itself: The target antigen is unknown.

With 0 bases removed from V and 0 bases from J, the gap between germline ends came to 8 bases. Per the germline V gene, CDR1 is SEHNR and CDR2 is FQNEAQ (reference sequence). CDR3 length: 15 residues. Points from the study as a whole: Expanded clones were, on average, more numerous among CD8+ T cells than CD4+.

Here immunoSEQ multiplex PCR was the method, and the copy in TCRdb shows in-frame clones only, minus some. The table records about 20,000 clones, 75% to 90% of them present only once. This TCR was sampled from an adult with an advanced solid tumor such as melanoma, head and neck, liver or kidney cancer. The chain employs TRBV7-9 and TRBJ1-1; the D is unclear. The specimen was CD4+ or CD8+ T cells sorted from blood, collected in a trial of the OX40 agonist ivuxolimab. CDR3 nucleotide sequence: TGTGCCAGCAGCTTAGCGGGCAGCATGAACACTGAAGCTTTCTTT. Amino acids: CASSLAGSMNTEAFF.